This paragraph covers one T cell receptor beta chain sequence. A much larger clone lies a single base off, so this may be a read error. CDR1 and CDR2 (germline): SGHRS, YFSETQ. The CDR3 sequence is 14 residues long. V lost 5 bases, J lost 5 bases, and 7 bases stayed unmatched. The source of the sample is a study of regulatory T cells in long-lasting Graves disease. Researchers made TCR beta libraries by using iRepertoire HTBI primers and running Arm-PCR on CDR3 regions. TCRdb re-called the multiplex PCR reads through MiXCR, storing one row per CDR3 protein. The sample comprises about 540,000 distinct CDR3 sequences, roughly 14% of which are singletons, and about 9.1% rests with the top ten. Sample time point: newly diagnosed GD, antithyroid drugs for less than 3 months. Isolated PBMC RNA provided the starting material for the TCR library. This sample also appeared in a second study, on T cells in Graves' hyperthyroidism and ophthalmopathy.

The sample here was peripheral blood mononuclear cells (PBMCs), taken at new diagnosis, from a patient treated with antithyroid drugs. The chain couples TRBV5-1 to TRBJ2-3, with 8 nucleotides matching TRBD2. The source of this sequence is a man aged 25-45 years with Graves disease. The CDR3 region is CASRPVLAGDTQYF. The CDR3 region has the DNA TGCGCCAGCAGGCCGGTCCTAGCGGGAGATACGCAGTATTTT.